These T cell receptor beta chains were read from a single sample in a study of early T cells in non-severe SARS-CoV-2 infection. TCRdb used MiXCR to reprocess the 5' RACE reads, holding one entry per CDR3 protein. This repertoire shows tens of thousands of distinct CDR3 sequences, 3% to 5% found once; its top ten account for around 8.5%. Sequenced material: whole blood. The receptors originated from an adult who was a healthcare worker with PCR-confirmed SARS-CoV-2 infection or an uninfected control (not recorded which). Each CDR3 is given without its conserved first and last residue. The size field reads once, few, many or a size class.

clone_size v_call cdr3_aa
many TRBV6-1 ASSEGWEREQY
many TRBV7-2 ASSLVARNEQF
many TRBV19 ASSMARAGARYEQY
many TRBV12-3/TRBV12-4 ASTPGGYPYNEQF
medium-sized TRBV19 ASSLAFGTDTQY
few TRBV11-2 ASSLDPPGLAGTDTQY
many TRBV5-4 ASSRPGDNTEAF
many TRBV7-2 ASSLSSGLNEQY
many TRBV7-2 ASSLGGQYYGYT
many TRBV24-1 ATSEGPGELF